This entry is about one TCR beta chain. The antigen remains unidentified. The data belong to a study of post-analysis software for immune sequencing data. Every TCR beta cDNA library bore unique molecular identifiers. Once roughly 0.85 to 11 million T cells were used, a few hundred thousand cDNA molecules resulted. In TCRdb, the PCR reads were re-called with MiXCR into one record per CDR3 protein. Here the sample spans 650,000 to 900,000 distinct CDR3 sequences, roughly 50% being singletons. Study-level findings and limits: Among 4 or 5 TRBV segments more frequent in patients than controls were TRBV5-6, TRBV5-1 and TRBV20-1.

V lost 0 bases and J lost 9, with 18 bases in between. The germline V gene has CDR1 LGHNA and CDR2 YSLEER. This CDR3 has 16 amino acids. This chain joins TRBV4-3 and TRBJ2-1, with D maybe TRBD2 (6 bases). This receptor was identified in a girl under 18 with multiple sclerosis. Sequenced: blood. The CDR3 loop reads CASSQDAGAFGGEQFF. Here the CDR3 DNA reads TGCGCCAGCAGCCAAGATGCGGGCGCCTTCGGGGGTGAGCAGTTCTTC.